This is a list of T cell receptor beta chains from one sample in a study of blood T cell repertoires in COVID-19. TCRdb's table, derived via immunoSEQ multiplex PCR, lists solely in-frame clones and lacks some. The table has about 200,000 clones, around 90% seen once. Sequencing used peripheral blood. Receptor source: a man between 60 and 70 years old who had recovered from COVID-19. Both conserved end residues are trimmed from each CDR3. A D gene is named only where the DNA matches it firmly.

CDR3aa: ASSLRSQGGTGELF
j_gene: TRBJ2-2
v_gene: TRBV7-3
d_gene: NA

CDR3aa: ASSYSGTGYGYT
j_gene: TRBJ1-2
v_gene: TRBV5-5
d_gene: TRBD1

CDR3aa: ASSSDGAGRGTEAF
j_gene: TRBJ1-1
v_gene: TRBV11-2
d_gene: NA

CDR3aa: ASIAGTVNEKLF
j_gene: TRBJ1-4
v_gene: TRBV6-6
d_gene: TRBD1

CDR3aa: ASRQDGNQPQH
j_gene: TRBJ1-5
v_gene: TRBV6-5
d_gene: NA

CDR3aa: SASWAAMRVGQPQH
j_gene: TRBJ1-5
v_gene: TRBV20-1
d_gene: NA

CDR3aa: ASSWDRRGYT
j_gene: TRBJ1-2
v_gene: TRBV5-6
d_gene: TRBD1

CDR3aa: SVGAAEAVGYT
j_gene: TRBJ1-2
v_gene: TRBV29-1
d_gene: NA

CDR3aa: SALLRTGANEKLF
j_gene: TRBJ1-4
v_gene: TRBV29-1
d_gene: TRBD1

CDR3aa: ASSPGTGGVYNEQF
j_gene: TRBJ2-1
v_gene: TRBV5-1
d_gene: NA

CDR3aa: ASSQSDLQETQY
j_gene: TRBJ2-5
v_gene: TRBV5-1
d_gene: NA

CDR3aa: ASSQTSGRGETQY
j_gene: TRBJ2-5
v_gene: TRBV19
d_gene: TRBD2

CDR3aa: ASSVGTVNNQPQH
j_gene: TRBJ1-5
v_gene: TRBV7-9
d_gene: TRBD1

CDR3aa: ASSPRSLNTGELF
j_gene: TRBJ2-2
v_gene: TRBV7-3
d_gene: NA

CDR3aa: ASSLGQNTEAF
j_gene: TRBJ1-1
v_gene: TRBV7-8
d_gene: NA

CDR3aa: ASSLEVAGVSGELF
j_gene: TRBJ2-2
v_gene: TRBV5-1
d_gene: TRBD2

CDR3aa: ASSLFGLSYNEQF
j_gene: TRBJ2-1
v_gene: TRBV5-4
d_gene: NA

CDR3aa: ASRRQYGYGYT
j_gene: TRBJ1-2
v_gene: TRBV11-2
d_gene: NA

CDR3aa: ASSQEVQRGRNEQF
j_gene: TRBJ2-1
v_gene: TRBV4-3
d_gene: TRBD2

CDR3aa: ASSAELRTGELF
j_gene: TRBJ2-2
v_gene: TRBV9
d_gene: NA

CDR3aa: ASSLAWGLADNEQF
j_gene: TRBJ2-1
v_gene: TRBV5-4
d_gene: TRBD2

CDR3aa: ATALQGGDGTQY
j_gene: TRBJ2-3
v_gene: TRBV7-3
d_gene: NA